The 22 T cell receptor beta chains below come from one sample, sequenced in a study of T cell responses to AZD1222 COVID-19 vaccine (dated by TCRdb to the early 2020s). Per the publication, the time point label means: baseline before first vaccination. Receptors were amplified or captured by the immunoSEQ multiplex PCR assay. TCRdb obtained this table from immuneACCESS and retained in-frame rearrangements with V and J assigned. These tables miss some clones; where compared with another copy, unresolved V genes account for less than half of the shortfall, and the remainder is unexplained. In all, the sample holds 95,000 to 150,000 clones, and roughly 91% of those were seen once. The top ten clones comprise around a quarter of the sample. The sequences come from peripheral blood, collected on day 0 of AZD1222 vaccination. Receptors were obtained from an adult in good health.

V and J are TRBV6-5 and TRBJ1-2, with D perhaps matching TRBD1 (6 bases). The CDR3 has 13 amino acids. Germline V CDR1 and CDR2: MNHEY, SVGAGI. V was trimmed by 6 bases and J by 2 bases, leaving 10 bases between them. CDR3 residues: CASRGAYNYGYTF. CDR3 nucleotide sequence: TGTGCCAGCAGGGGGGCCTACAACTATGGCTACACCTTC.

The V call is TRBV7-3, the J call TRBJ1-1, with D possibly being TRBD1 (5 bases). Germline V gives CDR1 SGHTA, CDR2 FQGTGA. The CDR3 totals 15 residues. With 3 bases removed from V and 0 bases from J, the gap between germline ends came to 11 bases. The CDR3 loop reads CASSFLTVMNTEAFF. The CDR3 DNA is TGTGCCAGCAGCTTTTTGACAGTTATGAACACTGAAGCTTTCTTT.

In this sample, this clone turned up a few times. The rearrangement links TRBV6-5 to TRBJ2-5; D gene ambiguous. This CDR3 is built from 15 residues. V was clipped by 2 bases and J by 3 bases, with 13 bases between them. CDR1 is MNHEY and CDR2 is SVGAGI in the germline V gene. CDR3 amino acids: CASSYSPTPEETQYF. CDR3 nucleotide sequence: TGTGCCAGCAGTTACAGTCCCACGCCGGAAGAGACCCAGTACTTC.

This chain links TRBV5-1 with TRBJ1-3; D gene ambiguous. The CDR3 extends over 14 amino acids. Deletions cut 4 bases from V and 0 bases from J, with 8 bases between. The germline CDR1 and CDR2 sequences are SGHRS and YFSETQ. The CDR3 reads CASSPLGSGNTIYF. The CDR3 DNA reads as TGCGCCAGCAGCCCACTGGGCTCTGGAAACACCATATATTTT.

The J gene is TRBJ1-2, the V gene TRBV6-5; D call uncertain. This CDR3 spans 14 amino acids. Trimming cost V 0 bases and J 1 base, with 6 bases left between them. CDR1 is MNHEY and CDR2 is SVGAGI in the germline V gene. This CDR3 reads CASSYSAGNYGYTF. CDR3 coding DNA: TGTGCCAGCAGTTACTCGGCCGGTAACTATGGCTACACCTTC.

The J gene is TRBJ2-1, the V gene TRBV7-9, with 9 positions matching TRBD2. Germline V gives CDR1 SEHNR, CDR2 FQNEAQ (reference sequence). After removal of 5 bases from V and 8 bases from J, the junction contained 10 bases not matched to a gene. The CDR3 is made up of 15 amino acids. The CDR3 region has the DNA TGTGCCAGCAGCCGCCTTGGCGGGAGGGGCGATGAGCAGTTCTTC. This gives the protein CASSRLGGRGDEQFF.

This clone has just one count. V usage is TRBV18 and J usage is TRBJ2-7; 11 bases fit TRBD2. Germline-derived CDR1 and CDR2 are KGHSH and LQKENI. The CDR3 length is 15 residues. J gave up 2 bases and V 6 bases, and 6 bases lay outside the gene matches. The CDR3 DNA follows: TGTGCCAGCTCTTCGGGGACTAGCGGCCCCTACGAGCAGTACTTC. Encoded protein: CASSSGTSGPYEQYF.

The J gene is TRBJ2-7, the V gene TRBV3-1 (or the pseudogene TRBV3-2), with 8 bases aligning to TRBD2. Germline trimming cut 2 bases from V and 7 bases from J; bases unmatched to any gene: 13. This CDR3 spans 16 amino acids. In germline, CDR1 is LGHDT, CDR2 YNNKEL (reference sequence). CDR3 in DNA: TGTGCCAGCAGCCAATTCGCCCCCGGGACGGGGGGGGAGCAGTACTTC. Protein sequence: CASSQFAPGTGGEQYF.

V and J are TRBV19 and TRBJ1-5, with D perhaps matching TRBD1 (5 bases). The germline gives CDR1 LNHDA, CDR2 SQIVND (reference sequence). The V gene lost 2 bases and the J gene lost 1 base, with 24 bases spanning the gap. CDR3 size: 20 residues. CDR3 in amino acids: CASSILTPGTASMSNQPQHF. The DNA for the CDR3 is TGTGCCAGTAGTATACTTACCCCCGGGACGGCCTCCATGAGCAATCAGCCCCAGCATTTT.

V gene TRBV5-4 combines with J gene TRBJ2-1; weak D call: TRBD2 (6 bases). CDR3 size: 15 residues. In germline, CDR1 is SGHNT, CDR2 YYREEE (reference sequence). Trimming stripped 6 bases from V and 5 bases from J, with 18 bases between. CDR3 sequence reads: CASTIRDFKNNEQFF. The CDR3 coding sequence is TGTGCCAGCACAATTAGGGACTTTAAAAACAATGAGCAGTTCTTC.

The V call is TRBV5-6, the J call TRBJ1-4; D is uncertain. From germline, CDR1 is SGHDT and CDR2 YYEEEE. The CDR3 is 13 residues long. Trimming removed 0 bases from V and 2 bases from J, with 2 bases in between. CDR3 residues: CASSLVTNEKLFF. The CDR3 nucleotides are TGTGCCAGCAGCTTGGTGACTAATGAAAAACTGTTTTTT.

This chain uses TRBV28 with TRBJ1-5; TRBD1 agrees at 12 bases. CDR1 and CDR2 (germline): MDHEN, SYDVKM. The V gene end was trimmed by 3 bases and the J gene end by 7 bases; junction bases not matched to a gene: 4. The CDR3 consists of 15 residues. This CDR3 is CASSFGDRGQQPQHF. Written as DNA, the CDR3 is TGTGCCAGCAGTTTTGGGGACAGGGGGCAACAGCCCCAGCATTTT.

V and J are TRBV29-1 and TRBJ1-1; D may be TRBD1 (6 bases). This CDR3 is 12 amino acids long. V shed 6 bases and J shed 3 bases, with 11 bases lying between them. CDR1 SQVTM and CDR2 ANQGSEA come from the germline V gene. The CDR3: CSVYRDDTEAFF. The CDR3 nucleotides are TGCAGCGTCTACAGGGACGACACTGAAGCTTTCTTT.

There are a few counts of this clone. The chain has TRBV12-3 or TRBV12-4 and TRBJ2-3; no clear D gene. This CDR3 spans 13 amino acids. The V end was cut by 3 bases, the J end by 2 bases, with 6 bases between. In nucleotides, the CDR3 is TGTGCCAGCAGTTTTCGGTTCACAGATACGCAGTATTTT. This sequence encodes CASSFRFTDTQYF.

The chain combines TRBV7-3 with TRBJ2-1; D is possibly TRBD1 (6 bases). CDR1 SGHTA and CDR2 FQGTGA come from the germline V gene. The V end lost 3 bases, the J end lost 7 bases, and 19 bases lay between the germline ends. The CDR3 is 16 residues long. The CDR3 nucleotides read TGTGCCAGCAGCTTTGGCAGGGGATATAATAGGAATGAGCAGTTCTTC. It is translated as CASSFGRGYNRNEQFF.

The rearrangement uses TRBV11-2 and TRBJ1-6; D uncertain. Trimming took 2 bases from V and 7 from J, leaving 6 bases between them. CDR3 size: 13 residues. CDR1 SGHAT and CDR2 FQNNGV come from the germline V gene. CDR3 loop: CASSLNANSPLHF. CDR3 DNA: TGTGCCAGCAGCTTAAACGCAAATTCACCCCTCCACTTT.

The chain links TRBV21-1 to TRBJ2-2. TRBV21-1 is reported as a pseudogene. The CDR3 has 23 residues. The CDR3 nucleotides are TGTGCCAGCAGCAAACCGCCCGGGACCGATCCCAACAATGCCGGGACCTACACCGGGGAGCTGTTTTTT. Protein sequence: CASSKPPGTDPNNAGTYTGELFF.

The chain uses TRBV3-1 (or the pseudogene TRBV3-2) and TRBJ2-1; 11 nucleotides align to TRBD2. The trim removed 0 bases at V and 8 bases at J, leaving 9 bases unmatched. Germline CDR1 and CDR2: LGHDT and YNNKEL (reference sequence). This CDR3 spans 17 amino acids. CDR3 protein: CASSQDLTSGSIHEQFF. The CDR3, as DNA: TGTGCCAGCAGCCAAGACCTTACTAGCGGGAGTATCCATGAGCAGTTCTTC.

The chain combines TRBV7-9 with TRBJ2-7; D ambiguous. V lost 8 bases and J lost 7, with 18 bases in between. This CDR3 has 13 amino acids. CDR1 SEHNR and CDR2 FQNEAQ come from the germline V gene (reference sequence). Written as DNA, the CDR3 is TGTGCCAGCGAATTGCCCGGGTTACGGGAGCAGTACTTC. Translating it yields CASELPGLREQYF. Using reference TRBV7-9 and TRBJ2-7 for the parts outside the CDR3, the full variable domain is DTGVSQNPRHKITKRGQNVTFRCDPISEHNRLYWYRQTLGQGPEFLTYFQNEAQLEKSRLLSDRFSAERPKGSFSTLEIQRTEQGDSAMYLCASELPGLREQYFGPGTRLTVT.

DNA for the CDR3: TGCGCCAGCAGCCCGACAGGGGGCGCCGATCAGCCCCAGCATTTT. It encodes CASSPTGGADQPQHF. The chain is built from TRBV5-1 and TRBJ1-5; 10 bases are shared with TRBD1. Germline values: CDR1 SGHRS, CDR2 YFSETQ. The junction had 6 bases not matched to a gene; V was cut back by 4 bases and J by 5 bases. The CDR3 contains 15 residues. The full variable domain, rest sourced from reference TRBV5-1 and TRBJ1-5, is KAGVTQTPRYLIKTRGQQVTLSCSPISGHRSVSWYQQTPGQGLQFLFEYFSETQRNKGNFPGRFSGRQFSNSRSEMNVSTLELGDSALYLCASSPTGGADQPQHFGDGTRLSIL.

CDR3 DNA sequence: TGTGCCAGCAGTGAAATCGCAGAGGGAGCTTCACCCCTCCACTTT. Translation gives CASSEIAEGASPLHF. The rearrangement uses TRBV2 and TRBJ1-6; D not resolved. The germline V gene encodes CDR1 SNHLY and CDR2 FYNNEI. There are 15 residues in the CDR3. V was trimmed by 2 bases and J by 9 bases, leaving 14 bases between them.

V gene TRBV28 combines with J gene TRBJ1-2; D is perhaps TRBD1 (6 bases). V was cut by 4 bases and J by 7 bases, with 7 bases left in between. This CDR3 is 11 amino acids long. Looked up from germline, CDR1 is MDHEN and CDR2 is SYDVKM. Here the CDR3 reads CASSYRAGYTF. The CDR3 DNA follows: TGTGCCAGCAGTTACAGGGCTGGCTACACCTTC.